The T cell receptor beta chain described here comes from a study of blood T cell repertoires in COVID-19. Study information: The United States, Italy and Spain supplied acute and convalescent COVID-19 samples. T cells, B-cell-depleted T cells, or PBMCs supplied cDNA or gDNA.

Authors' methods: From reference gene primer amplification, estimates of nucleated cell counts were derived. Only in-frame clones appear in the TCRdb table, and some are missing; sequencing was by immunoSEQ multiplex PCR. The V and J calls and clone size were taken over from that table, and D and trimming were inferred from the DNA. The sample shows a few hundred thousand clones, roughly nine tenths of them seen only once. The CDR3 is 19 residues long. V was cut by 5 bases and J by 1 base, with 23 bases left in between. Germline V lookup: CDR1 SGHNT, CDR2 YENEEA. This clone has only one observation. J is TRBJ2-2 and V is TRBV11-3; a possible D gene is TRBD1 (6 bases). The sequenced sample was peripheral blood. The source of this sequence is a man in his forties with acute or convalescent COVID-19. CDR3 coding DNA: TGTGCCAGCAGCCTTGCAGTCACTTTTGGACAGATGAACACCGGGGAGCTGTTTTTT. As protein: CASSLAVTFGQMNTGELFF.